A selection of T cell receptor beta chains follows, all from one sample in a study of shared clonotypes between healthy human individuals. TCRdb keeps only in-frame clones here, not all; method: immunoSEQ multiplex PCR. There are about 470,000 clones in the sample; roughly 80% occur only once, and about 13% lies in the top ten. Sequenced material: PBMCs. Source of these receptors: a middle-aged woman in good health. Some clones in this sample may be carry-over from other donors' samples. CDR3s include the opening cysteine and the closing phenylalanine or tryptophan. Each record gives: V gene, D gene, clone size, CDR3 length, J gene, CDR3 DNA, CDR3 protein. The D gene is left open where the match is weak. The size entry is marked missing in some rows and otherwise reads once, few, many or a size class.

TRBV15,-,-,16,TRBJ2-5,TGTGCCACCAGCAGGTTCGACGGGCCTAGGGGAGAGACCCAGTACTTC,CATSRFDGPRGETQYF
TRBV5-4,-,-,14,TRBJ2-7,TGTGCCAGCAGCTTGGGGGGAGGGGGATTCGAGCAGTACTTC,CASSLGGGGFEQYF
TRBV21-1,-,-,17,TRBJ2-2,TGTGCCAGCAGCCCACGGATCGGGACAGGGGAAACCGGGGAGCTGTTTTTT,CASSPRIGTGETGELFF
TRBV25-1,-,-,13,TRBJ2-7,TGTGCCAGCAGTGGGACCATCTCCTACGAGCAGTACTTC,CASSGTISYEQYF
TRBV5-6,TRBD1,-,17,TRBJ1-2,TGTGCCAGCAGCTCGGCCGGGACAGGCCCAGCTAACTATGGCTACACCTTC,CASSSAGTGPANYGYTF
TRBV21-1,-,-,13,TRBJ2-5,TGTGCCAGTACCCAATTTGTACAAGAGACCCAGTACTTC,CASTQFVQETQYF
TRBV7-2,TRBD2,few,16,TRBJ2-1,TGTGCCAGCAGCCCGCCCGGGACTAGCGGGAGTAAATCGCAGTTCTTC,CASSPPGTSGSKSQFF
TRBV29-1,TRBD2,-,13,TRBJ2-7,TGCAGCGTTGTTTCTAGCGGGCTCTACGAGCAGTACTTC,CSVVSSGLYEQYF
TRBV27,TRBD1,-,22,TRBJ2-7,TGTGCCAGCAGTTTACCCCCTCATCCTATCGGGAGACAGGGGTGCGGGCTCTACGAGCAGTACTTC,CASSLPPHPIGRQGCGLYEQYF
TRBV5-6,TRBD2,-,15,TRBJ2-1,TGTGCCAGCAGCTTTGGACTAGCGGATTCCAATGAGCAGTTCTTC,CASSFGLADSNEQFF
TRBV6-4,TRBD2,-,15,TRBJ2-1,TGTGCCAGCAGTGACTCGGCGGGAGGGCTGAATGAGCAGTTCTTC,CASSDSAGGLNEQFF
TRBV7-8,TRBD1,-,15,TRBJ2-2,TGTGCCAGCAGGAGGACAGGGGGCCAAACCGGGGAGCTGTTTTTT,CASRRTGGQTGELFF
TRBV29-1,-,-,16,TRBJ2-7,TGCAGCTCACGCACAGGAGATATCCGGGCACCCTACGAGCAGTACTTC,CSSRTGDIRAPYEQYF
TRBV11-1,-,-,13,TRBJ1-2,TGTGCCAGCAGCGGGGACAATAACTATGGCTACACCTTC,CASSGDNNYGYTF
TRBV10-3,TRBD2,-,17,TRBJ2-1,TGTGCCATCAGAGCCCTCCCGGCGGGAGGGGCCTACAATGAGCAGTTCTTC,CAIRALPAGGAYNEQFF
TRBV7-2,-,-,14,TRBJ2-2,TGTGCCAGCACCCTAGGGGGGAGCACCGGGGAGCTGTTTTTT,CASTLGGSTGELFF
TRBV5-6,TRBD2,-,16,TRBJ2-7,TGTGCCAGCAGCTTGGCACTAGCGGGAGGATCGGGGGAGCAGTACTTC,CASSLALAGGSGEQYF
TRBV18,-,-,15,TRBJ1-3,TGTGCCAGCTCACCAAACAACGGGAGAAGTGACACCATATATTTT,CASSPNNGRSDTIYF
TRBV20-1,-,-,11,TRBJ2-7,TGCAGTGCCTCGGAGGCCTACGAGCAGTACTTC,CSASEAYEQYF
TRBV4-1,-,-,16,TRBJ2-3,TGCGCCAGCAGCCAAGAGGGGCCCCCGAGCACAGATACGCAGTATTTT,CASSQEGPPSTDTQYF
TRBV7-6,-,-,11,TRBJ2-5,TGTGCCAGCAGCGCCGAAGAGACCCAGTACTTC,CASSAEETQYF
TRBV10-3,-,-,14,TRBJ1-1,TGTGCCATCAGTGAGGCGGGGGTGAACACTGAAGCTTTCTTT,CAISEAGVNTEAFF
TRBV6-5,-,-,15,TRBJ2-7,TGTGCCAGCAGTTCCCCCCTTAGCGCCGTCTACGAGCAGTACTTC,CASSSPLSAVYEQYF
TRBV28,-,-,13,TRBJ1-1,TGTGCCAGCAGTTTTAAGGGGAACACTGAAGCTTTCTTT,CASSFKGNTEAFF